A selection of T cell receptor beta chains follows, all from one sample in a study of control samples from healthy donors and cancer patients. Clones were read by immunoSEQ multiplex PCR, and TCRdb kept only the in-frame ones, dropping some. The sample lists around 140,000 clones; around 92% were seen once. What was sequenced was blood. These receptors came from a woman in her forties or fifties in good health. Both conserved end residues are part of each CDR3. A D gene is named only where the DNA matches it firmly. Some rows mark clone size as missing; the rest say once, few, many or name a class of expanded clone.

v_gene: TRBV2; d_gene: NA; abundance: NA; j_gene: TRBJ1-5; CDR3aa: CASSENMFARSNQPQHF; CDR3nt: TGTGCCAGCAGTGAAAATATGTTCGCTAGGAGCAATCAGCCCCAGCATTTT
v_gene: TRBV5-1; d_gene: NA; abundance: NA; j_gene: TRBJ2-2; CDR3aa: CASSLDSGGLGTGELFF; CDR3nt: TGCGCCAGCAGCCTCGACAGTGGCGGGCTAGGCACCGGGGAGCTGTTTTTT
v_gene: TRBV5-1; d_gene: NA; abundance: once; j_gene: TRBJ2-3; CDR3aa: CASSPYSSTDTQYF; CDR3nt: TGCGCCAGCAGCCCGTATTCTAGCACAGATACGCAGTATTTT
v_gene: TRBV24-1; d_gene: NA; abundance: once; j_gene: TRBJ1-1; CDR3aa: CATSDQTLMNTEAFF; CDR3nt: TGTGCCACCAGTGACCAAACACTGATGAACACTGAAGCTTTCTTT
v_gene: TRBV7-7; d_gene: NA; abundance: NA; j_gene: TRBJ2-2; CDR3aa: CASSFSGARAGELFF; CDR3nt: TGTGCTAGCAGCTTTTCGGGGGCGCGAGCCGGGGAGCTGTTTTTT
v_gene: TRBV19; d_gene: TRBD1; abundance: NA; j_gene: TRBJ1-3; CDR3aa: CASSAGQGKTSGNTIYF; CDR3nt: TGTGCCAGTAGTGCGGGACAGGGCAAAACCTCTGGAAACACCATATATTTT
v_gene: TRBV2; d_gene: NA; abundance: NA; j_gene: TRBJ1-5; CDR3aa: CASSADRLSNQPQHF; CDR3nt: TGTGCCAGCAGTGCGGACAGACTTAGCAATCAGCCCCAGCATTTT
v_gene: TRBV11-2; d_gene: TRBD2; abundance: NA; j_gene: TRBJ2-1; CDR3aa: CASSLIFSGSPYNEQFF; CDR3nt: TGTGCCAGCAGCTTAATTTTTAGCGGGAGTCCATACAATGAGCAGTTCTTC
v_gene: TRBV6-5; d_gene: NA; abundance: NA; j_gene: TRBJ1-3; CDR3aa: CASSYGGAVSGNTIYF; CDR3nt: TGTGCCAGCAGTTACGGCGGGGCTGTCTCTGGAAACACCATATATTTT
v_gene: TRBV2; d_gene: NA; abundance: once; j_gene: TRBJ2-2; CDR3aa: CASRGTLNTGELFF; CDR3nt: TGTGCCAGCCGTGGGACTCTAAACACCGGGGAGCTGTTTTTT
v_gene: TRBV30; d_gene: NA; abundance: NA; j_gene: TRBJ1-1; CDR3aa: CACWGAEAFF; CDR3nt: TGTGCCTGTTGGGGTGCTGAAGCTTTCTTT
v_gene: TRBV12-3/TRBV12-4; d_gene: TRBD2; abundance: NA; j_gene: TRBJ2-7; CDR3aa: CASSFGGFYEQYF; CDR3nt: TGTGCCAGCAGTTTCGGGGGGTTCTACGAGCAGTACTTC
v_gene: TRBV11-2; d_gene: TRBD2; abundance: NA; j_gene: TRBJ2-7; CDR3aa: CASSLSPGGTYEQYF; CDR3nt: TGTGCCAGCAGCTTATCGCCGGGAGGGACCTACGAGCAGTACTTC
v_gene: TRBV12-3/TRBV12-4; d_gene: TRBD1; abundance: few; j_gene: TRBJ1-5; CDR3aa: CASNRGGGQPQHF; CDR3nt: TGTGCCAGCAACAGGGGGGGAGGGCAGCCCCAGCATTTT
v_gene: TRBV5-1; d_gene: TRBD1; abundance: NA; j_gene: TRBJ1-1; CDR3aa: CASSLAPGQVNTEAFF; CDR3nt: TGCGCCAGCAGCTTGGCCCCCGGACAGGTGAACACTGAAGCTTTCTTT
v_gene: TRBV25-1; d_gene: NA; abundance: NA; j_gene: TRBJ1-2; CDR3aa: CASSESLTRGGYTF; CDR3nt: TGTGCCAGCAGTGAATCTTTGACAAGGGGTGGCTACACCTTC
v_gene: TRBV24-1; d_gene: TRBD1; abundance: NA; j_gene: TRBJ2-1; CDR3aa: CATSEGQSSYNEQFF; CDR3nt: TGTGCCACCAGTGAGGGACAGAGCTCCTACAATGAGCAGTTCTTC
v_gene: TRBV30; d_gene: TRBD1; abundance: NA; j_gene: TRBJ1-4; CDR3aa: CAWASRTGSEKLFF; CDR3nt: TGTGCCTGGGCCTCCCGGACAGGGAGTGAAAAACTGTTTTTT
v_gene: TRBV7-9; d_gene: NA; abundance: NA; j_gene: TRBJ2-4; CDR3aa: CASSLGIGQGDIQYF; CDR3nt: TGTGCCAGCAGCTTAGGGATAGGACAAGGGGACATTCAGTACTTC